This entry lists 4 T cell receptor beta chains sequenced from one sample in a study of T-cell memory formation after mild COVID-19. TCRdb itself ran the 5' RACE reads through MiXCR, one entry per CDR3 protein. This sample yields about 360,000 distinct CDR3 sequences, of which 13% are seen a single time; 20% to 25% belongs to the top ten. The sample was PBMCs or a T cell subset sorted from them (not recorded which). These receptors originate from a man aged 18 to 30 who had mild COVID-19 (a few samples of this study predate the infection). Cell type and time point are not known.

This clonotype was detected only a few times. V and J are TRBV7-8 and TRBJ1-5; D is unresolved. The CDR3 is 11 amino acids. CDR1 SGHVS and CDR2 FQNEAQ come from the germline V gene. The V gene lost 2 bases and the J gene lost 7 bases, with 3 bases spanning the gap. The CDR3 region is CASSLIQPQHF. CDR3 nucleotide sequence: TGTGCCAGCAGCTTAATACAGCCCCAGCATTTT.

CDR3: CASSRTETGELFF. The CDR3 DNA is TGCGCCAGCAGCCGGACTGAGACCGGGGAGCTGTTTTTT. The chain couples TRBV4-1 to TRBJ2-2; possibly TRBD2 for D (5 bases). V dropped 4 bases and J dropped 5 bases, with 8 bases sitting between them. In germline, CDR1 is MGHRA, CDR2 YSYEKL. This CDR3 spans 13 amino acids.

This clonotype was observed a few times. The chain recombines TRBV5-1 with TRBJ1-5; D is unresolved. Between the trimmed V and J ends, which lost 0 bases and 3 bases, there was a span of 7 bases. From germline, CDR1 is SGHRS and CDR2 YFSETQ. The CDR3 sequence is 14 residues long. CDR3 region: CASSLGGINQPQHF. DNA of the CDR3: TGCGCCAGCAGCTTGGGAGGGATCAATCAGCCCCAGCATTTT.

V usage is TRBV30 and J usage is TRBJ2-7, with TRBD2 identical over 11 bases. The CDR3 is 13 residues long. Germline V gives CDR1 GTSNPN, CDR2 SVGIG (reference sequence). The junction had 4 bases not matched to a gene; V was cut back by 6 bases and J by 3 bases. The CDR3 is CACNGLAGYEQYF. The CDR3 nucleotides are TGTGCCTGTAACGGACTAGCGGGCTACGAGCAGTACTTC.